Given below is one T cell receptor (beta chain) in context. Germline V gene data show CDR1 as SGHRS and CDR2 as YFSETQ. V shed 0 bases and J shed 3 bases, with 7 bases lying between them. The CDR3 sequence is 14 residues long. Indicated time point: after dendritic cell vaccination, including at tumor progression/relapse. The data were produced by immunoSEQ multiplex PCR, yet TCRdb's version contains in-frame clones alone and is incomplete. This sample yields some 91,000 clones, of which 80% to 90% are seen a single time; around 2.2% belongs to the top ten. This sample stems from a study of glioma-infiltrating T cells after dendritic cell vaccination.

The source is a human donor with glioblastoma. The material was blood, obtained after dendritic cell vaccination. V and J are TRBV5-1 and TRBJ1-5; tentative D call: TRBD1 (5 bases). The CDR3 sequence is CASSLAGPNQPQHF. CDR3 bases: TGCGCCAGCAGCTTGGCAGGGCCCAATCAGCCCCAGCATTTT. Complete variable domain (other parts from reference TRBV5-1 and TRBJ1-5): KAGVTQTPRYLIKTRGQQVTLSCSPISGHRSVSWYQQTPGQGLQFLFEYFSETQRNKGNFPGRFSGRQFSNSRSEMNVSTLELGDSALYLCASSLAGPNQPQHFGDGTRLSIL.